The entry below gives a single TCR beta chain sequence along with its context. Germline loops: CDR1 MDHEN, CDR2 SYDVKM. Deletions cut 2 bases from V and 0 bases from J, with 6 bases between. CDR3 length: 14 residues. This entry comes from a study of blood T cell repertoires in COVID-19. Study-wide background: PBMCs, B-cell-depleted T cells, or T cells were the source of the cDNA or gDNA that made up the material.

TCRdb's table, derived via immunoSEQ multiplex PCR, lists solely in-frame clones and lacks some. The sample has 100,000 to 150,000 clones, over 65% seen once. The origin of this receptor is a man between 70 and 80 years old with acute or convalescent COVID-19. Specimen: peripheral blood. This chain uses TRBV28 with TRBJ2-3, with D unclear. CDR3 in DNA: TGTGCCAGCAGTTTAAGTCAGAGCACAGATACGCAGTATTTT. It encodes CASSLSQSTDTQYF.